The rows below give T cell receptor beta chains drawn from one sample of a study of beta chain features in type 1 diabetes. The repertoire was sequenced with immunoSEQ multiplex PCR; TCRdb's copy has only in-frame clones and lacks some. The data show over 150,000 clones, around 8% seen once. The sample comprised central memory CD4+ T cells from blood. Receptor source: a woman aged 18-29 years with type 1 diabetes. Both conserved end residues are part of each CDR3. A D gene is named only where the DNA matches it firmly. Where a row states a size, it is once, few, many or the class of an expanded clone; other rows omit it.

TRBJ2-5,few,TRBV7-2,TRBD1,CASSLNRGQETQYF,TGTGCCAGCAGCTTAAACAGGGGCCAAGAGACCCAGTACTTC
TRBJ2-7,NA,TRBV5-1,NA,CASSSTNAREQYF,TGCGCCAGCAGCTCTACTAATGCGCGGGAGCAGTACTTC
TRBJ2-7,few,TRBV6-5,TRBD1,CASKAPGQGSYEQYF,TGTGCCAGCAAAGCCCCGGGACAGGGTTCCTACGAGCAGTACTTC
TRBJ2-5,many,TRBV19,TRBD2,CASSMTSGTLEETQYF,TGTGCCAGTAGTATGACTAGCGGGACCCTCGAAGAGACCCAGTACTTC
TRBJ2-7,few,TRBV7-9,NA,CASSEAYEQYF,TGTGCCAGCTCAGAGGCCTACGAGCAGTACTTC
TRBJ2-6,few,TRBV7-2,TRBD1,CASSHRTGTYSGANVLTF,TGTGCCAGCAGCCACCGGACAGGCACCTACTCTGGGGCCAACGTCCTGACTTTC
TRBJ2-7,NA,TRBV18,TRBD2,CASSRGGSFGEQYF,TGTGCCAGCTCACGAGGCGGGAGTTTCGGCGAGCAGTACTTC
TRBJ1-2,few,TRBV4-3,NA,CASSQDAGVLGYTF,TGCGCCAGCAGCCAAGATGCGGGGGTTCTTGGCTACACCTTC
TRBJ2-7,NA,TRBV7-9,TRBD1,CASSSDRGFYEQYF,TGTGCCAGCAGCTCGGACAGGGGTTTCTACGAGCAGTACTTC
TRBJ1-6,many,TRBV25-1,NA,CASSEFGGRDYSPLHF,TGTGCCAGCAGTGAATTCGGGGGGCGAGACTATTCACCCCTCCACTTT
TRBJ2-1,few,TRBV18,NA,CASSPNRDEQFF,TGTGCCAGCTCGCCCAACAGGGATGAGCAGTTCTTC
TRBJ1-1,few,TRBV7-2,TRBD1,CASSPRQGRVAEAFF,TGTGCCAGCAGCCCACGACAGGGTAGGGTAGCTGAAGCTTTCTTT
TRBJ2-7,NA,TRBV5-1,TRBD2,CASSLFAGAYEQYF,TGCGCCAGCAGCTTGTTCGCGGGGGCCTACGAGCAGTACTTC
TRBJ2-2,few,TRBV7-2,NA,CASSLATAWSGERVGELFF,TGTGCCAGCAGCTTAGCCACAGCATGGTCGGGGGAAAGGGTCGGGGAGCTGTTTTTT
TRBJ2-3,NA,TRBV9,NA,CASSPGVITDTQYF,TGTGCCAGCAGCCCAGGGGTCATCACAGATACGCAGTATTTT
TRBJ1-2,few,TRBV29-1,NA,CSVELPGQRGYTF,TGCAGCGTTGAACTTCCGGGTCAGCGAGGCTACACCTTC
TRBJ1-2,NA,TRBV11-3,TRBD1,CASSLDGTGGGYTF,TGTGCCAGCAGCTTAGACGGGACAGGGGGTGGCTACACCTTC
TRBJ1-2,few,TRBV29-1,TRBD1,CSAGLGTDDYGYTF,TGCAGCGCCGGCCTAGGGACAGACGATTATGGCTACACCTTC
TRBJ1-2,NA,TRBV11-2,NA,CASSPATGYGYTF,TGTGCCAGCAGCCCAGCGACAGGCTATGGCTACACCTTC
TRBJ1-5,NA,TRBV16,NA,CASSQIGEKQPQHF,TGTGCCAGCAGCCAAATTGGGGAGAAGCAGCCCCAGCATTTT
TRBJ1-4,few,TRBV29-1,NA,CSVDLGSATNEKLFF,TGCAGCGTTGACCTCGGGAGTGCAACTAATGAAAAACTGTTTTTT
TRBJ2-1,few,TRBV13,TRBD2,CASSLVDWREGGRGFHEQFF,TGTGCCAGCAGCTTAGTGGATTGGCGGGAGGGCGGTCGTGGGTTCCATGAGCAGTTCTTC
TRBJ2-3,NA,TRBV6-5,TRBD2,CASSSPGGPRDTQYF,TGTGCCAGCAGTTCCCCGGGAGGGCCTAGGGATACGCAGTATTTT
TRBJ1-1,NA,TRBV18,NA,CASSPGQGGVGTEAFF,TGTGCCAGCTCACCAGGCCAGGGTGGTGTGGGCACTGAAGCTTTCTTT
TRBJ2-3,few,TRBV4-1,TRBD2,CASSQDWRGGTDTQYF,TGCGCCAGCAGCCAAGACTGGCGGGGGGGGACAGATACGCAGTATTTT
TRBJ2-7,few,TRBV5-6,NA,CASSPQGPYEQYF,TGTGCCAGCAGTCCCCAGGGCCCCTACGAGCAGTACTTC
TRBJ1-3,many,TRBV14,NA,CASSPGHSGNTIYF,TGTGCCAGCAGCCCGGGACACTCTGGAAACACCATATATTTT
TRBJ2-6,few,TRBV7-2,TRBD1,CASSLVWGQGARGANVLTF,TGTGCCAGCAGCTTAGTGTGGGGACAGGGGGCGCGAGGGGCCAACGTCCTGACTTTC
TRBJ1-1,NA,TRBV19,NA,CASSPGTFNTEAFF,TGTGCCAGTTCCCCCGGGACATTTAACACTGAAGCTTTCTTT
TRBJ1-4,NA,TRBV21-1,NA,CASGNATNEKLFF,TGTGCCAGTGGCAATGCAACTAATGAAAAACTGTTTTTT
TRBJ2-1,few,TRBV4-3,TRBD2,CASSQDPGGRNEQFF,TGCGCCAGCAGCCAAGACCCCGGGGGGAGGAATGAGCAGTTCTTC
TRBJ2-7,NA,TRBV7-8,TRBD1,CASSSRQGEQYF,TGTGCCAGCAGCTCCCGACAGGGCGAGCAGTACTTC
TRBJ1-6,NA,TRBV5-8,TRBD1,CASSPFDRDYSPLHF,TGTGCCAGCAGCCCTTTCGACAGGGACTATTCACCCCTCCACTTT
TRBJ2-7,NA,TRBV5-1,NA,CASSPGWAGSDEQYF,TGCGCCAGCAGCCCGGGATGGGCTGGGAGCGACGAGCAGTACTTC
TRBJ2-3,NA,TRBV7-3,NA,CASSSSNPGDTQYF,TGTGCCAGCAGCTCATCAAACCCCGGTGATACGCAGTATTTT
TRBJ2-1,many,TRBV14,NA,CASSQGDDEQFF,TGTGCCAGCAGCCAGGGAGACGATGAGCAGTTCTTC
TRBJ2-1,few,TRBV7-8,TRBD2,CASSSHRWITSGRHEQFF,TGTGCCAGCAGCTCCCACCGGTGGATTACTAGCGGGAGGCATGAGCAGTTCTTC
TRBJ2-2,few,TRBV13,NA,CATRFGRGVTGELFF,TGTGCCACCCGTTTCGGTCGAGGAGTTACCGGGGAGCTGTTTTTT
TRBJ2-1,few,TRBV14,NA,CASSLAPQSWNEQFF,TGTGCCAGCAGCCTAGCACCACAAAGCTGGAATGAGCAGTTCTTC
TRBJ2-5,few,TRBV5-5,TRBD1,CASRIPTGAYQETQYF,TGTGCCAGCAGAATCCCGACAGGGGCTTATCAAGAGACCCAGTACTTC
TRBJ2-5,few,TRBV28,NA,CASRQSVETQYF,TGTGCCAGCAGGCAATCGGTCGAGACCCAGTACTTC
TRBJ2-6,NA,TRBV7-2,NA,CASSLSGNPSGANVLTF,TGTGCCAGCAGCTTATCGGGGAATCCCTCTGGGGCCAACGTCCTGACTTTC
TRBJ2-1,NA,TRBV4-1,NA,CASSQEASDSYNEQFF,TGCGCCAGCAGCCAAGAAGCTAGCGACTCCTACAATGAGCAGTTCTTC
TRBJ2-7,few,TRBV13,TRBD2,CASSLTGGGDEQYF,TGTGCCAGCAGCTTAACTGGGGGGGGAGACGAGCAGTACTTC
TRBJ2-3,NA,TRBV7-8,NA,CASTQGLAVTDTQYF,TGTGCCAGCACGCAGGGGTTGGCGGTCACAGATACGCAGTATTTT
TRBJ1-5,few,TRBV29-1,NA,CSVVISGQPQHF,TGCAGCGTTGTGATTTCGGGTCAGCCCCAGCATTTT
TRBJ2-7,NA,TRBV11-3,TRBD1,CASSISGTGYEQYF,TGTGCCAGCTCCATTTCCGGGACAGGCTACGAGCAGTACTTC
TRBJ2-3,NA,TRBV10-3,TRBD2,CASDLGLAGDTQYF,TGTGCCAGCGACCTAGGACTAGCGGGGGATACGCAGTATTTT
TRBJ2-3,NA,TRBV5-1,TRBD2,CASRRRTSGATDTQYF,TGCGCCAGCAGAAGGCGGACTAGCGGGGCCACAGATACGCAGTATTTT
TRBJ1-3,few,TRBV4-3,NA,CASSPTLGNTIYF,TGCGCCAGCAGCCCGACACTGGGAAACACCATATATTTT
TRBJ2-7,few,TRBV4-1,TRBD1,CASSQATGLGNRQTYEQYF,TGCGCCAGCAGCCAAGCGACAGGGCTGGGAAACCGCCAAACCTACGAGCAGTACTTC
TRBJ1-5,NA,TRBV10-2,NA,CASGARTSNQPQHF,TGCGCCAGCGGGGCCCGGACGAGCAATCAGCCCCAGCATTTT
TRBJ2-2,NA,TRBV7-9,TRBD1,CASGTGDYTGELFF,TGTGCCAGCGGGACAGGGGATTACACCGGGGAGCTGTTTTTT
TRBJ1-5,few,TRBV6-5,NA,CASSYTGLGQPQHF,TGTGCCAGCAGTTACACAGGGCTGGGTCAGCCCCAGCATTTT
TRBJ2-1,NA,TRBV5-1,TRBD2,CASSWGAGAYNEQFF,TGCGCCAGCAGCTGGGGAGCGGGGGCCTACAATGAGCAGTTCTTC
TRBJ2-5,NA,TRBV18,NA,CASSPTTGMETQYF,TGTGCCAGCTCACCCACCACGGGGATGGAGACCCAGTACTTC
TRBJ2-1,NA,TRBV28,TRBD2,CASRTSGVSEQFF,TGTGCCAGCAGGACTAGCGGGGTATCTGAGCAGTTCTTC
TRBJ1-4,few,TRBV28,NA,CASATETNEKLFF,TGTGCCAGCGCGACAGAAACTAATGAAAAACTGTTTTTT
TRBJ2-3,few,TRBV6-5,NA,CASRFTDTQYF,TGTGCCAGCCGGTTCACAGATACGCAGTATTTT
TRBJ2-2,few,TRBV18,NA,CASSPLRLSGTGELFF,TGTGCCAGCTCACCACTTAGACTCTCGGGAACCGGGGAGCTGTTTTTT